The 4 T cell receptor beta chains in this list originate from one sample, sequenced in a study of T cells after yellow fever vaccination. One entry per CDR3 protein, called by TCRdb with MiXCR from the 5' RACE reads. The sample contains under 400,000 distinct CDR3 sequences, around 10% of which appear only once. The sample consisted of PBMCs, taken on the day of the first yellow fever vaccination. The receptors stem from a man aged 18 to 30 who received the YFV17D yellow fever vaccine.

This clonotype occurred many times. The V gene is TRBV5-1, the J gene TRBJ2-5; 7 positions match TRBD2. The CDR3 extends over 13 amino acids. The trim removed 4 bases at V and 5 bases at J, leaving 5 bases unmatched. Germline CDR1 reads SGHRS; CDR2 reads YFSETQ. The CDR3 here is CASSNQGGETQYF. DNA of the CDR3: TGCGCCAGCAGCAACCAGGGAGGGGAGACCCAGTACTTC. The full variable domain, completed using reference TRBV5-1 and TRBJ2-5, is KAGVTQTPRYLIKTRGQQVTLSCSPISGHRSVSWYQQTPGQGLQFLFEYFSETQRNKGNFPGRFSGRQFSNSRSEMNVSTLELGDSALYLCASSNQGGETQYFGPGTRLLVL.

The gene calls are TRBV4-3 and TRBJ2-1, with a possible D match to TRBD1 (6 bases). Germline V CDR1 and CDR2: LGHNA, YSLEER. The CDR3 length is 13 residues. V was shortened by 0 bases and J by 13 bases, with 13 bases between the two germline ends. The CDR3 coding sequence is TGCGCCAGCAGCCAAGAAGGGGGACACCGACAGTTCTTC. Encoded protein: CASSQEGGHRQFF.

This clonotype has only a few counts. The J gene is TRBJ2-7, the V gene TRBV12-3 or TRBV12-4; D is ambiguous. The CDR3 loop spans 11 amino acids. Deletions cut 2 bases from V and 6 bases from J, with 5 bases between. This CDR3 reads CASSLFTEQYF. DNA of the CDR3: TGTGCCAGCAGTTTATTCACCGAGCAGTACTTC.

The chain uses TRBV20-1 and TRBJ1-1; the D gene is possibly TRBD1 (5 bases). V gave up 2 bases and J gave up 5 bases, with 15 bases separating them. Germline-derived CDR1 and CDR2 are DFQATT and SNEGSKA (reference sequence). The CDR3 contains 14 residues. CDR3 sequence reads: CSARWGPGGTEAFF. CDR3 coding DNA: TGCAGTGCTAGATGGGGCCCGGGAGGGACTGAAGCTTTCTTT.